This T cell receptor (beta chain) was profiled in a study of cytomegalovirus exposure and HLA in healthy donors. General study findings and limits: Among the most significant clusters, several appeared linked to common viral pathogens in a later analysis. In vitro confirmation showed three CMV-associated chains to be CMV antigen specific. About 150 TCR beta chains were listed as cytomegalovirus-associated.

About this clone itself: The antigen is unknown.

Though nominally healthy at sampling, donors likely had unrecorded immune exposures. Trimming left V 0 bases short and J 7 bases short, with 10 bases between. The germline gives CDR1 SGHDT, CDR2 YYEEEE. The CDR3 runs to 13 residues. PCR primers comprised 60 Vbeta and 13 Jbeta primers. TCRdb keeps only in-frame clones here, not all; method: immunoSEQ multiplex PCR. The sample holds about 98,000 clones, around 67% seen once. V and J are TRBV5-6 and TRBJ2-5; D is uncertain. What was sequenced was PBMCs. The receptor was derived from a male donor in good health and CMV-seronegative. The CDR3, as DNA: TGTGCCAGCAGCTTGGCTACAGAAGGGACCCAGTACTTC. Its translation: CASSLATEGTQYF. Using reference TRBV5-6 and TRBJ2-5 for the parts outside the CDR3, the full variable domain is DAGVTQSPTHLIKTRGQQVTLRCSPKSGHDTVSWYQQALGQGPQFIFQYYEEEERQRGNFPDRFSGHQFPNYSSELNVNALLLGDSALYLCASSLATEGTQYFGPGTRLLVL.